This T cell receptor beta chain is from a study of cytomegalovirus exposure and HLA in healthy donors. Whole-study findings and limits: Prior analysis indicated that the majority of TCR beta V segments exhibited productivity approximately 90% or approximately 30% of the time.

In nominal health when sampled, donors likely had unrecorded immune exposures nonetheless. About this clone itself: What it binds is not known.

The PCR employed 60 Vbeta primers together with 13 Jbeta primers. The table came from immunoSEQ multiplex PCR; TCRdb's copy has only in-frame clones and leaves some out. The profile shows about 150,000 clones, under 90% of them singletons. Between the trimmed V and J ends, which lost 0 bases and 8 bases, there was a span of 14 bases. Per the germline V gene, CDR1 is SGHRS and CDR2 is YFSETQ. The CDR3 has 14 residues. This clonotype originated in a man younger than 30 in good health and CMV-seronegative. Material for sequencing was PBMCs. The rearrangement uses TRBV5-1 and TRBJ1-2; D possibly corresponds to TRBD1 (5 bases). This CDR3 reads CASSLELQGGGYTF. For the CDR3, the DNA is TGCGCCAGCAGCTTGGAGTTGCAGGGAGGGGGCTACACCTTC.